The clone carrying this TCR beta chain was picked up a small number of times. The study drew participants aged about 18 to 89 years from some 25 US areas. Allocation to cohorts depended on clinical history reported by the participants. The data belong to a study of blood T cell repertoires in COVID-19. Study context: T cells, B-cell-depleted T cells, or PBMCs supplied cDNA or gDNA.

Authors' methods: Counts of nucleated cells, estimated from reference gene primer amplification, were obtained. Assay used: immunoSEQ multiplex PCR; TCRdb lists only in-frame clones, some missing. V, J and clone size reflect that table, while D and trimming were determined from the DNA. The data show about 250,000 clones, 65% to 90% seen once. Trimming pared 2 bases from V and 0 bases from J, leaving 14 bases between. CDR1 is SGHAT, CDR2 FQNNGV, per germline. CDR3 length: 17 residues. The sequence was collected from a man aged 18 to 30 who had recovered from COVID-19. The chain joins TRBV11-2 to TRBJ1-3; the D gene is possibly TRBD1 (5 bases). The sequenced sample consisted of PBMCs or T cells enriched from blood (not recorded which). CDR3 nucleotide sequence: TGTGCCAGCAGCTTACCCCTGGACATTGGCTCTGGAAACACCATATATTTT. Amino acid sequence: CASSLPLDIGSGNTIYF.